These T cell receptor beta chains were read from a single sample in a study of T cells in Graves' hyperthyroidism and ophthalmopathy. Using its own MiXCR run on the multiplex PCR reads, TCRdb lists one record per CDR3 protein. Among about 400,000 distinct CDR3 sequences, more than 12% were seen once, and the ten largest hold approximately 29%. Sequenced sample: blood. The receptors shown here come from a woman in her twenties or thirties with Graves' hyperthyroidism. Both conserved end residues are part of each CDR3. A D gene is named only where the DNA matches it firmly. Only part of the rows carry a size: once, few, many, or a class if the clone is expanded.

size: many
J: TRBJ2-1
V: TRBV12-3/TRBV12-4
D: TRBD2
length: 17
CDR3: CASSWTSGRAIYNEQFF
DNA: TGTGCCAGCAGTTGGACTAGCGGGCGTGCAATCTACAATGAGCAGTTCTTC

size: few
J: TRBJ1-6
V: TRBV28
D: -
length: 14
CDR3: CASSLSRPWAPLHF
DNA: TGTGCCAGCAGCCTGTCGAGACCTTGGGCACCCCTCCACTTT

size: many
J: TRBJ1-1
V: TRBV29-1
D: -
length: 11
CDR3: CSVEGRGWAFF
DNA: TGCAGCGTTGAAGGGCGGGGCTGGGCTTTCTTT

size: few
J: TRBJ2-7
V: TRBV9
D: TRBD2
length: 16
CDR3: CASSVGPGLGSYEQYF
DNA: TGTGCCAGCAGCGTAGGGCCGGGACTAGGATCGTACGAGCAGTACTTC

size: many
J: TRBJ2-1
V: TRBV12-3/TRBV12-4
D: TRBD2
length: 14
CDR3: CASSSLAGNNEQFF
DNA: TGTGCCAGCAGTTCACTAGCGGGAAACAATGAGCAGTTCTTC

size: -
J: TRBJ1-2
V: TRBV29-1
D: TRBD1
length: 12
CDR3: CSVRDSPYGYTF
DNA: TGCAGCGTCCGGGACAGCCCCTATGGCTACACCTTC

size: few
J: TRBJ2-1
V: TRBV24-1
D: TRBD2
length: 16
CDR3: CATSIGTSGIRNEQFF
DNA: TGTGCCACCAGTATCGGGACTAGCGGGATTCGTAATGAGCAGTTCTTC

size: -
J: TRBJ1-1
V: TRBV18
D: -
length: 11
CDR3: CASSPASGAFF
DNA: TGTGCCAGCTCACCAGCCAGCGGAGCTTTCTTT

size: -
J: TRBJ2-2
V: TRBV3-1
D: -
length: 18
CDR3: CASSQDIIATANTGELFF
DNA: TGTGCCAGCAGCCAAGATATAATAGCGACTGCGAACACCGGGGAGCTGTTTTTT

size: many
J: TRBJ2-3
V: TRBV7-9
D: -
length: 15
CDR3: CASSLLRGEWGTQYF
DNA: TGTGCCAGCAGCTTGCTGCGCGGGGAGTGGGGTACGCAGTATTTT

size: -
J: TRBJ2-1
V: TRBV4-1
D: -
length: 12
CDR3: CASSQGPGEQFF
DNA: TGCGCCAGCAGCCAAGGGCCCGGTGAGCAGTTCTTC

size: many
J: TRBJ2-2
V: TRBV20-1
D: TRBD2
length: 14
CDR3: CSAKTSGNTGELFF
DNA: TGCAGTGCTAAAACTAGCGGTAACACCGGGGAGCTGTTTTTT

size: many
J: TRBJ2-3
V: TRBV27
D: TRBD2
length: 16
CDR3: CASSLSIGRGSDTQYF
DNA: TGTGCCAGCAGTTTATCTATCGGGAGGGGGTCAGATACGCAGTATTTT

size: many
J: TRBJ1-2
V: TRBV28
D: -
length: 14
CDR3: CASSPRRTTYGYTF
DNA: TGTGCCAGCAGTCCCCGTCGGACGACCTATGGCTACACCTTC

size: few
J: TRBJ1-1
V: TRBV20-1
D: TRBD1
length: 13
CDR3: CSANGQGGTEAFF
DNA: TGCAGTGCCAACGGACAGGGTGGGACTGAAGCTTTCTTT

size: few
J: TRBJ2-1
V: TRBV28
D: TRBD2
length: 17
CDR3: CASVPSSGSGSYNEQFF
DNA: TGTGCCAGCGTACCTTCTAGCGGGAGCGGCTCCTACAATGAGCAGTTCTTC

size: many
J: TRBJ2-7
V: TRBV24-1
D: -
length: 14
CDR3: CATSDSKGSYEQYF
DNA: TGTGCCACCAGTGATTCTAAAGGATCCTACGAGCAGTACTTC

size: few
J: TRBJ2-3
V: TRBV13
D: -
length: 14
CDR3: CASSQRESTDTQYF
DNA: TGTGCCAGCAGCCAACGAGAGAGCACAGATACGCAGTATTTT

size: few
J: TRBJ1-5
V: TRBV25-1
D: TRBD1
length: 16
CDR3: CASSESGVTGRQPQHF
DNA: TGTGCCAGCAGTGAATCAGGGGTGACAGGGCGGCAGCCCCAGCATTTT

size: -
J: TRBJ2-1
V: TRBV5-1
D: -
length: 13
CDR3: CASTREIYNEQFF
DNA: TGCGCCAGCACTAGGGAGATCTACAATGAGCAGTTCTTC

size: many
J: TRBJ2-7
V: TRBV18
D: -
length: 14
CDR3: CASSPGAVSYEQYF
DNA: TGTGCCAGCTCACCAGGGGCAGTATCCTACGAGCAGTACTTC

size: -
J: TRBJ2-1
V: TRBV28
D: -
length: 15
CDR3: CASSFRTGTIDEQFF
DNA: TGTGCCAGCAGTTTCAGGACCGGGACAATCGATGAGCAGTTCTTC

size: -
J: TRBJ2-5
V: TRBV12-3/TRBV12-4
D: TRBD2
length: 15
CDR3: CASNDSGKPGETQYF
DNA: TGTGCCAGCAACGACAGCGGGAAGCCAGGAGAGACCCAGTACTTC

size: -
J: TRBJ2-2
V: TRBV20-1
D: TRBD2
length: 17
CDR3: CSAFKGLAGVRTGELFF
DNA: TGCAGTGCTTTTAAGGGACTAGCGGGAGTAAGGACCGGGGAGCTGTTTTTT

size: -
J: TRBJ2-1
V: TRBV20-1
D: TRBD1
length: 16
CDR3: CSAREGGTGGYNEQFF
DNA: TGCAGTGCTAGAGAGGGAGGGACAGGGGGCTACAATGAGCAGTTCTTC

size: -
J: TRBJ2-1
V: TRBV7-3
D: -
length: 16
CDR3: CASSFVQGGGFHEQFF
DNA: TGTGCCAGCAGCTTCGTACAGGGGGGAGGGTTCCATGAGCAGTTCTTC

size: many
J: TRBJ2-7
V: TRBV20-1
D: -
length: 14
CDR3: CSARDPRVDYEQYF
DNA: TGCAGTGCTAGAGATCCCCGAGTTGACTACGAGCAGTACTTC

size: -
J: TRBJ2-2
V: TRBV19
D: TRBD2
length: 15
CDR3: CASHWGSGSTGELFF
DNA: TGTGCCAGTCACTGGGGTAGCGGGAGCACCGGGGAGCTGTTTTTT

size: -
J: TRBJ2-7
V: TRBV7-3
D: TRBD2
length: 13
CDR3: CASGDGGAYEQYF
DNA: TGTGCCAGCGGGGACGGGGGGGCCTACGAGCAGTACTTC

size: many
J: TRBJ1-2
V: TRBV28
D: TRBD1
length: 14
CDR3: CASSTRDRGNGYTF
DNA: TGTGCCAGCAGTACCCGGGACAGGGGAAATGGCTACACCTTC

size: many
J: TRBJ2-1
V: TRBV3-1
D: TRBD2
length: 14
CDR3: CASSQEAGGGEQFF
DNA: TGTGCCAGCAGCCAAGAGGCGGGAGGGGGTGAGCAGTTCTTC

size: -
J: TRBJ2-7
V: TRBV4-2
D: TRBD2
length: 14
CDR3: CASKLAGGNYEQYF
DNA: TGTGCCAGCAAACTAGCGGGAGGGAACTACGAGCAGTACTTC

size: many
J: TRBJ2-3
V: TRBV5-1
D: TRBD1
length: 17
CDR3: CASSTGLDRGPTDTQYF
DNA: TGCGCCAGCAGCACCGGACTCGACAGGGGGCCCACAGATACGCAGTATTTT

size: few
J: TRBJ2-1
V: TRBV6-1
D: TRBD1
length: 16
CDR3: CASSEEAGQGGNEQFF
DNA: TGTGCCAGCAGTGAAGAGGCTGGACAGGGGGGCAATGAGCAGTTCTTC

size: few
J: TRBJ1-5
V: TRBV5-1
D: -
length: 14
CDR3: CASSLGTANQPQHF
DNA: TGCGCCAGCAGCTTGGGGACAGCTAATCAGCCCCAGCATTTT

size: -
J: TRBJ2-2
V: TRBV5-1
D: TRBD2
length: 20
CDR3: CASSFRVLTSGRSDTGELFF
DNA: TGCGCCAGCAGCTTTCGGGTCCTGACTAGCGGGAGGTCGGACACCGGGGAGCTGTTTTTT

size: many
J: TRBJ2-7
V: TRBV3-1
D: -
length: 15
CDR3: CASSQEDAGRDEQYF
DNA: TGTGCCAGCAGCCAAGAAGACGCAGGGCGCGACGAGCAGTACTTC

size: many
J: TRBJ1-5
V: TRBV2
D: -
length: 14
CDR3: CASSWAGGNQPQHF
DNA: TGTGCCAGCAGTTGGGCCGGGGGCAATCAGCCCCAGCATTTT

size: -
J: TRBJ1-1
V: TRBV2
D: -
length: 11
CDR3: CASSVDSEAFF
DNA: TGTGCCAGCAGCGTAGACAGCGAAGCTTTCTTT

size: few
J: TRBJ2-7
V: TRBV4-1
D: -
length: 13
CDR3: CASSQALVGEQYF
DNA: TGCGCCAGCAGCCAAGCTTTAGTCGGCGAGCAGTACTTC

size: many
J: TRBJ2-7
V: TRBV11-2
D: TRBD2
length: 16
CDR3: CASSTHGERELGEQYF
DNA: TGTGCCAGCAGCACCCACGGCGAGCGGGAACTCGGCGAGCAGTACTTC

size: many
J: TRBJ2-5
V: TRBV6-1
D: -
length: 14
CDR3: CASKTRGLQETQYF
DNA: TGTGCCAGCAAGACACGGGGCCTCCAAGAGACCCAGTACTTC

size: few
J: TRBJ1-1
V: TRBV29-1
D: TRBD1
length: 13
CDR3: CSVETGGYTEAFF
DNA: TGCAGCGTTGAGACAGGGGGCTACACTGAAGCTTTCTTT

size: many
J: TRBJ1-1
V: TRBV5-5
D: -
length: 15
CDR3: CASSALATMNTEAFF
DNA: TGTGCCAGCAGCGCCCTCGCCACGATGAACACTGAAGCTTTCTTT

size: many
J: TRBJ1-5
V: TRBV6-1
D: TRBD1
length: 14
CDR3: CASSRDRANQPQHF
DNA: TGTGCCAGCAGCAGGGACAGGGCCAATCAGCCCCAGCATTTT

size: -
J: TRBJ1-2
V: TRBV28
D: -
length: 12
CDR3: CASSLPIIGYTF
DNA: TGTGCCAGCAGTTTGCCGATCATTGGCTACACCTTC

size: -
J: TRBJ2-2
V: TRBV6-4
D: -
length: 16
CDR3: CASSEGPNSNTGELFF
DNA: TGTGCCAGCAGTGAGGGTCCAAACTCGAACACCGGGGAGCTGTTTTTT

size: few
J: TRBJ1-3
V: TRBV12-3/TRBV12-4
D: -
length: 16
CDR3: CASSLALGASGNTIYF
DNA: TGTGCCAGCAGTTTAGCGCTGGGGGCCTCTGGAAACACCATATATTTT

size: few
J: TRBJ2-7
V: TRBV5-1
D: -
length: 14
CDR3: CASSLRGQGAEQYF
DNA: TGCGCCAGCAGCTTGAGGGGCCAAGGGGCCGAGCAGTACTTC

size: many
J: TRBJ2-1
V: TRBV10-3
D: -
length: 11
CDR3: CAIRQDIEQFF
DNA: TGTGCCATCAGGCAGGATATTGAGCAGTTCTTC

size: many
J: TRBJ2-2
V: TRBV20-1
D: TRBD2
length: 16
CDR3: CSARDPVSGGTGELFF
DNA: TGCAGTGCTAGAGATCCGGTGTCGGGGGGTACCGGGGAGCTGTTTTTT

size: -
J: TRBJ1-1
V: TRBV20-1
D: -
length: 15
CDR3: CSASARLGAGVGAFF
DNA: TGCAGTGCCTCCGCAAGACTAGGTGCGGGGGTCGGAGCTTTCTTT

size: -
J: TRBJ1-1
V: TRBV4-2
D: -
length: 13
CDR3: CASSHEGVTEAFF
DNA: TGTGCCAGCAGCCATGAAGGGGTCACTGAAGCTTTCTTT

size: many
J: TRBJ2-7
V: TRBV27
D: -
length: 13
CDR3: CASSLHISYEQYF
DNA: TGTGCCAGCAGTTTACACATTTCCTACGAGCAGTACTTC

size: many
J: TRBJ2-2
V: TRBV9
D: -
length: 12
CDR3: CASSVWTGELFF
DNA: TGTGCCAGCAGCGTCTGGACGGGGGAGCTGTTTTTT

size: few
J: TRBJ2-3
V: TRBV6-2/TRBV6-3
D: TRBD2
length: 17
CDR3: CASSRTSGRGGTDTQYF
DNA: TGTGCCAGCAGTAGGACTAGCGGGAGAGGTGGGACAGATACGCAGTATTTT

size: -
J: TRBJ2-1
V: TRBV9
D: TRBD2
length: 19
CDR3: CASSVAEDLGGSSYNEQFF
DNA: TGTGCCAGCAGCGTAGCAGAGGACTTGGGGGGGAGTTCCTACAATGAGCAGTTCTTC

size: many
J: TRBJ2-7
V: TRBV28
D: TRBD2
length: 16
CDR3: CASLPGLAEKPYEQYF
DNA: TGTGCCTCTCTTCCGGGACTAGCGGAAAAACCCTACGAGCAGTACTTC

size: few
J: TRBJ2-7
V: TRBV28
D: -
length: 17
CDR3: CASSLVPGALISYEQYF
DNA: TGTGCCAGCAGTTTGGTCCCGGGGGCCCTTATCTCCTACGAGCAGTACTTC